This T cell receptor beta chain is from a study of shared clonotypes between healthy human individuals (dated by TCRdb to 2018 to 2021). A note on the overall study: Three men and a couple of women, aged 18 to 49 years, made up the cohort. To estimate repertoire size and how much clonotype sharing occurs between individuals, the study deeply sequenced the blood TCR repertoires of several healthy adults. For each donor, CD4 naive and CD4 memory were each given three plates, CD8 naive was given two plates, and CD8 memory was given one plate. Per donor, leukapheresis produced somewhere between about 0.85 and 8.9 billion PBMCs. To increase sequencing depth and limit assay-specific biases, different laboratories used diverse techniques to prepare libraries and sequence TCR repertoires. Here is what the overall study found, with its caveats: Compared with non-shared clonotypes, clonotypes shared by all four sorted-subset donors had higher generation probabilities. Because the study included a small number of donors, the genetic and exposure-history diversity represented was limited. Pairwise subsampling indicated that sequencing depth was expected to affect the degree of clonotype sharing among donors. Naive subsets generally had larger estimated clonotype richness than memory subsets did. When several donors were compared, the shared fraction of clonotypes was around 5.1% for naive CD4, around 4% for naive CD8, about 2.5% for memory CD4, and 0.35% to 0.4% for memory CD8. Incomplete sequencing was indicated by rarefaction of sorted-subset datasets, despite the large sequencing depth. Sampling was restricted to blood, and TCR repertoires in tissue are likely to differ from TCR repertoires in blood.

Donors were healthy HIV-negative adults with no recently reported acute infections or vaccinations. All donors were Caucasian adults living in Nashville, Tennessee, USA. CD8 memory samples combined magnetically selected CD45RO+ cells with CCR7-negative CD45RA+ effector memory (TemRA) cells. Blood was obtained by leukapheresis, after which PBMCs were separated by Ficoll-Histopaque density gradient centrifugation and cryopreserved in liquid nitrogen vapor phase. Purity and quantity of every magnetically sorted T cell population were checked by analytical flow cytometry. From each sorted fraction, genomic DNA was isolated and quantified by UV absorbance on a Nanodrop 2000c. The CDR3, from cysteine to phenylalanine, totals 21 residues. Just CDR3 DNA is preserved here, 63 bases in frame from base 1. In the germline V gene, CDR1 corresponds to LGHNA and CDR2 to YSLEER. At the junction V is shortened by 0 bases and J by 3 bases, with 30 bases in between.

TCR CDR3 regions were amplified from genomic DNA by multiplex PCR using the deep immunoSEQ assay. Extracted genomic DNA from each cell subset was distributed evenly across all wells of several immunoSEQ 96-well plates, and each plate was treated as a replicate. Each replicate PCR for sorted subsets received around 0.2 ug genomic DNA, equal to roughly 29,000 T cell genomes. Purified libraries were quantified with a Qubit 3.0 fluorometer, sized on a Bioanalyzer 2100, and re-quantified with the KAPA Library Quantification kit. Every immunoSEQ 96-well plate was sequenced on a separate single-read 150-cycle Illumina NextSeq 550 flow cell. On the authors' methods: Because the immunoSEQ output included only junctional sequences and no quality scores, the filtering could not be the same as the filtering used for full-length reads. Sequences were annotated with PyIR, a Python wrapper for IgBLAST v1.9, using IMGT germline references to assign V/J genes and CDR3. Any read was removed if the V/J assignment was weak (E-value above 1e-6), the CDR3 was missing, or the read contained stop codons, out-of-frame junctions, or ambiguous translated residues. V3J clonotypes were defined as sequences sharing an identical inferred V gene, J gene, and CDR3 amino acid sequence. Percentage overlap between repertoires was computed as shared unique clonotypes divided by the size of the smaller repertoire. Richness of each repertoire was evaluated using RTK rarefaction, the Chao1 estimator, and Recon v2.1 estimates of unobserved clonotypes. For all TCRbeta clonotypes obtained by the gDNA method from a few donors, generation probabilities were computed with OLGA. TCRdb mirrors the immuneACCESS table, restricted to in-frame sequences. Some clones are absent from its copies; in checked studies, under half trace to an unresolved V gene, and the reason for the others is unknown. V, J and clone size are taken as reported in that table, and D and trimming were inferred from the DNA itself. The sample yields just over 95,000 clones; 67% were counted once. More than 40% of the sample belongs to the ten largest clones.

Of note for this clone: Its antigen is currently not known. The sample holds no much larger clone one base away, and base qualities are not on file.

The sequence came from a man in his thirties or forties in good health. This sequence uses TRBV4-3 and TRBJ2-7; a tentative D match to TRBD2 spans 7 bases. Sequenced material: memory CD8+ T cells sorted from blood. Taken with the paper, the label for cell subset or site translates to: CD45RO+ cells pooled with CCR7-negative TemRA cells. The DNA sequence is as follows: TGCGCCAGCAGCCAAGATTGGGGGGGGCTAGCGGTCCCAATAGGCAGCTACGAGCAGTACTTC. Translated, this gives CASSQDWGGLAVPIGSYEQYF.